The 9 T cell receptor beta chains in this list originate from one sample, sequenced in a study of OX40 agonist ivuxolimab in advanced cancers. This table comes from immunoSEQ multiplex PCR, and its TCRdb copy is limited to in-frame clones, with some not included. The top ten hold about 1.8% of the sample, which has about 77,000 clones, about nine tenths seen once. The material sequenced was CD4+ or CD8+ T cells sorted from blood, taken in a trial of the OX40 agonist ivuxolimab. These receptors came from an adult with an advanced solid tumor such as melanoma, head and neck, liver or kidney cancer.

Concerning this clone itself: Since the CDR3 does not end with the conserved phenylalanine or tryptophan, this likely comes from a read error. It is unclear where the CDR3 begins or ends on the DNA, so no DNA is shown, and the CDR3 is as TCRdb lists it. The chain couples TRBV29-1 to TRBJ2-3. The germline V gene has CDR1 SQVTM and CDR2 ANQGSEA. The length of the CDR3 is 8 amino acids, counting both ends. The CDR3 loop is CSVEGPSL.

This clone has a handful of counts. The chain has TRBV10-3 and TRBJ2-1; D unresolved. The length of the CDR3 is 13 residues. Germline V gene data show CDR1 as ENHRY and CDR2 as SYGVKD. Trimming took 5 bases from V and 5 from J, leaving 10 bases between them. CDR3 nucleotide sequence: TGTGCCATCAGTAGTCGTCAGGACAATGAGCAGTTCTTC. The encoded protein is CAISSRQDNEQFF.

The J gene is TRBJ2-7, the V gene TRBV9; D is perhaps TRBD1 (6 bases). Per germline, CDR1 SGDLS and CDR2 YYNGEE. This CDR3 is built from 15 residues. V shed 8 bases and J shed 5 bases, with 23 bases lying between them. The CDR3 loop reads CASSVRARGGDEQYF. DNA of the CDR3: TGTGCCAGTTCCGTAAGAGCCAGGGGTGGAGACGAGCAGTACTTC.

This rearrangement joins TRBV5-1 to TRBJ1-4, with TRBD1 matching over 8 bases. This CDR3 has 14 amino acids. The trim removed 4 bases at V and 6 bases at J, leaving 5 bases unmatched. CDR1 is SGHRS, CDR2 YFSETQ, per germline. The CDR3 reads CASSPDRGDEKLFF. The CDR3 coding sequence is TGCGCCAGCAGCCCCGACAGGGGTGATGAAAAACTGTTTTTT.

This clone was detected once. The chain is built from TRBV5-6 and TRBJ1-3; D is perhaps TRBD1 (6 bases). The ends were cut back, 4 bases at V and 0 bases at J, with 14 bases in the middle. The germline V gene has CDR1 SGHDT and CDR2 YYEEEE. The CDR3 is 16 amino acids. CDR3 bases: TGTGCCAGCAGCCCCCGACAGGCGCGCTCTGGAAACACCATATATTTT. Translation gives CASSPRQARSGNTIYF.

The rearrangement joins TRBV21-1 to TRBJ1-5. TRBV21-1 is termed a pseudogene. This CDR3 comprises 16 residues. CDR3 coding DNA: TGTGCCAGCAGCAAAAGAGCGGCCCGCACTTGTAAGTCCCAGCATTTT. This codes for CASSKRAARTCKSQHF.

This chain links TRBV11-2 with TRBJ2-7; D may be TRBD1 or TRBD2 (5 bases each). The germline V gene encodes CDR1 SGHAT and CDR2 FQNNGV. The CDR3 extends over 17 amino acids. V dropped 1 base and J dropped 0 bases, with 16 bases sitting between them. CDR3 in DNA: TGTGCCAGCAGCTTAGGTGCTTGGGGGTCCCACTCCTACGAGCAGTACTTC. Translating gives CASSLGAWGSHSYEQYF.

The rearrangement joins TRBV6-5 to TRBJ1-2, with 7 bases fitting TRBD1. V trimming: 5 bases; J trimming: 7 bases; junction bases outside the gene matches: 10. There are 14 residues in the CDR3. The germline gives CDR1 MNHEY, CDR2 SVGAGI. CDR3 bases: TGTGCCAGCAGTACTTCTAAGACAGGGTTTGGCTACACCTTC. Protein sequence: CASSTSKTGFGYTF.

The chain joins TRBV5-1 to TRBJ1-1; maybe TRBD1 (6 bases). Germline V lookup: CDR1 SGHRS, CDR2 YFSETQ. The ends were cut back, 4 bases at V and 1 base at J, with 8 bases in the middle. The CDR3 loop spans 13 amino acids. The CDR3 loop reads CASSPGQNTEAFF. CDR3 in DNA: TGCGCCAGCAGCCCGGGACAGAACACTGAAGCTTTCTTT.